Listed below are T cell receptor beta chains from one sample, sequenced in a study of cytomegalovirus exposure and HLA in healthy donors. Libraries were prepared by immunoSEQ multiplex PCR; TCRdb keeps only in-frame clonotypes and omits some of them. The listing records about 150,000 clones. Sequencing was carried out using PBMCs. These receptors originate from a man aged 30-40 years in good health and CMV-seronegative. Both conserved end residues are part of each CDR3. The D gene is left open where the match is weak.

j_call v_call cdr3_length d_call cdr3_aa cdr3_nt
TRBJ1-2 TRBV5-4 14 - CASSLWASDYGYTF TGTGCCAGCAGCTTGTGGGCCTCGGACTATGGCTACACCTTC
TRBJ1-4 TRBV5-1 15 - CASSPGGFEVEKLFF TGCGCCAGCAGCCCGGGGGGGTTTGAGGTTGAAAAACTGTTTTTT
TRBJ1-2 TRBV28 14 TRBD1 CASSLIQGGLGYTF TGTGCCAGCAGTTTAATACAGGGGGGTCTTGGCTACACCTTC
TRBJ2-3 TRBV4-2 16 TRBD2 CASSQEPSGSTDTQYF TGTGCCAGCAGCCAAGAACCTAGCGGGAGCACAGATACGCAGTATTTT
TRBJ2-1 TRBV5-1 12 - CASSFQGNEQFF TGCGCCAGCAGCTTTCAGGGTAATGAGCAGTTCTTC
TRBJ2-2 TRBV30 15 TRBD1 CAWSSGTGVSGELFF TGTGCCTGGAGTTCCGGGACAGGGGTTTCCGGGGAGCTGTTTTTT
TRBJ2-1 TRBV2 14 TRBD2 CASSPGLADNEQFF TGTGCCAGCAGCCCGGGACTAGCGGACAATGAGCAGTTCTTC
TRBJ2-3 TRBV18 15 - CASSPPSLSRDTQYF TGTGCCAGCTCACCACCCTCGCTTAGCAGAGATACGCAGTATTTT
TRBJ2-1 TRBV5-4 16 TRBD1 CASSFPEGQGHNEQFF TGTGCCAGCAGCTTTCCGGAGGGACAGGGCCACAATGAGCAGTTCTTC
TRBJ2-7 TRBV5-1 13 TRBD2 CASSLFGGDEQYF TGCGCCAGCAGCTTGTTTGGGGGGGACGAGCAGTACTTC
TRBJ2-3 TRBV29-1 14 TRBD1 CSVVQGGGTDTQYF TGCAGCGTCGTACAGGGGGGAGGCACAGATACGCAGTATTTT
TRBJ2-7 TRBV13 17 - CASSSGLGTGVTYEQYF TGTGCCAGCAGCTCAGGGCTGGGGACTGGCGTTACCTACGAGCAGTACTTC
TRBJ1-4 TRBV18 16 TRBD1 CASSPRQGTTNEKLFF TGTGCCAGCTCACCACGACAGGGAACGACTAATGAAAAACTGTTTTTT
TRBJ1-6 TRBV6-1 15 - CASSEAMAGPSPLHF TGTGCCAGCAGTGAAGCAATGGCAGGGCCTTCACCCCTCCACTTT
TRBJ1-5 TRBV10-3 14 - CATKRPFSNQPQHF TGTGCCACTAAGAGGCCGTTTAGCAATCAGCCCCAGCATTTT
TRBJ2-3 TRBV25-1 13 - CASNLAVTDTQYF TGTGCCAGCAATCTGGCGGTCACAGATACGCAGTATTTT
TRBJ2-2 TRBV6-1 14 - CASSPQVLTGELFF TGTGCCAGCAGCCCACAAGTCCTCACCGGGGAGCTGTTTTTT
TRBJ2-7 TRBV28 16 TRBD1 CASSLWQTGGGDEQYF TGTGCCAGCAGTTTATGGCAAACAGGGGGCGGCGACGAGCAGTACTTC
TRBJ1-2 TRBV7-9 15 - CASSLATYRGYGYTF TGTGCCAGCAGCTTAGCGACTTACCGGGGCTATGGCTACACCTTC
TRBJ1-1 TRBV2 14 - CASSLLTQNTEAFF TGTGCCAGCAGTCTTCTCACACAGAACACTGAAGCTTTCTTT
TRBJ2-1 TRBV2 13 - CASSASLYNEQFF TGTGCCAGCAGTGCTTCCCTGTACAATGAGCAGTTCTTC
TRBJ2-1 TRBV11-2 13 TRBD2 CASSPLAGGYLFF TGTGCCAGCAGCCCCCTAGCGGGAGGATATCTGTTCTTC
TRBJ2-7 TRBV7-9 15 TRBD1 CASSYVGQGVYEQYF TGTGCCAGCAGCTACGTCGGACAGGGTGTCTACGAGCAGTACTTC
TRBJ1-5 TRBV7-2 15 - CASSFQPGSNQPQHF TGTGCCAGCAGCTTCCAGCCAGGGAGCAATCAGCCCCAGCATTTT
TRBJ2-7 TRBV6-5 11 - CASSTIYEQYF TGTGCCAGCAGTACTATATACGAGCAGTACTTC
TRBJ1-5 TRBV2 14 - CASSDPRRREPQHF TGTGCCAGCAGTGATCCTAGGAGGAGAGAGCCCCAGCATTTT
TRBJ2-7 TRBV27 16 TRBD2 CASSQRAGGVPYEQYF TGTGCCAGCAGTCAGCGGGCGGGGGGTGTGCCCTACGAGCAGTACTTC
TRBJ1-1 TRBV10-3 13 TRBD1 CAIRHTGGGEAFF TGTGCCATCAGACATACAGGGGGCGGTGAAGCTTTCTTT
TRBJ2-3 TRBV5-1 14 - CASRPWESTDTQYF TGCGCCAGCAGACCGTGGGAGAGCACAGATACGCAGTATTTT
TRBJ2-7 TRBV5-1 15 - CASSLLAGTSYEQYF TGCGCCAGCAGCTTGTTGGCGGGAACCTCCTACGAGCAGTACTTC
TRBJ2-7 TRBV27 15 TRBD1 CASSQDRAFSYEQYF TGTGCCAGCAGTCAGGACAGGGCTTTCTCCTACGAGCAGTACTTC
TRBJ1-5 TRBV30 13 - CAWSRGGRQPQHF TGTGCCTGGAGTCGGGGGGGGCGGCAGCCCCAGCATTTT
TRBJ2-7 TRBV29-1 12 - CSVGIGAYEQYF TGCAGCGTTGGAATAGGAGCCTACGAGCAGTACTTC
TRBJ1-5 TRBV19 15 TRBD1 CASSKPSGGGQPQHF TGTGCCAGTAGTAAACCCTCAGGGGGAGGTCAGCCCCAGCATTTT
TRBJ1-5 TRBV19 15 TRBD1 CASSSGTGGGQPQHF TGTGCCAGTAGTAGTGGGACAGGGGGCGGTCAGCCCCAGCATTTT
TRBJ2-3 TRBV6-5 13 - CASRRPGTDTQYF TGTGCCAGCCGGAGACCGGGCACAGATACGCAGTATTTT
TRBJ1-1 TRBV30 11 TRBD1 CAWGQGAEAFF TGTGCCTGGGGACAGGGAGCTGAAGCTTTCTTT
TRBJ2-1 TRBV10-2 16 - CASSEGIGHIYSEQFF TGCGCCAGCAGTGAGGGGATCGGACACATCTACAGTGAGCAGTTCTTC
TRBJ2-5 TRBV6-1 13 - CASSEVVQETQYF TGTGCCAGCAGTGAAGTCGTTCAAGAGACCCAGTACTTC
TRBJ2-7 TRBV15 18 TRBD2 CATSRDVASGSMALEQYF TGTGCCACCAGCAGAGATGTGGCTAGCGGGTCTATGGCTCTCGAGCAGTACTTC